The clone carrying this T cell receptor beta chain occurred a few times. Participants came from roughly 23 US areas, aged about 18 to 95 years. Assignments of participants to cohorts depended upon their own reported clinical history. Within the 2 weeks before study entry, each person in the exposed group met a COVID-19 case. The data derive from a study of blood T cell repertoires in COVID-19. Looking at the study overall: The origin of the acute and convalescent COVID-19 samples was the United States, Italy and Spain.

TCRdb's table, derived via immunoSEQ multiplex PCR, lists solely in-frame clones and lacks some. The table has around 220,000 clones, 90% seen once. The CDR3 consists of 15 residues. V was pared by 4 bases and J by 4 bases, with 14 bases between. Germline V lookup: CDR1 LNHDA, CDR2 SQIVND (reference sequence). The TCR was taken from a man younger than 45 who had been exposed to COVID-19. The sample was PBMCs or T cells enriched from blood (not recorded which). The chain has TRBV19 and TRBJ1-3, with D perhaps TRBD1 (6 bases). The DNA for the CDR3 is TGTGCCAGTAGTAAGCAGGGGAATGAAGGAAACACCATATATTTT. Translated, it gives CASSKQGNEGNTIYF.